This TCR beta chain emerged from a study of cytomegalovirus exposure and HLA in healthy donors. Germline V gene sequence: CDR1 MNHEY, CDR2 SVGAGI. Between the trimmed V and J ends, which lost 5 bases and 2 bases, there was a span of 13 bases. The CDR3 covers 14 residues. Points from the study as a whole: Versus the 666-donor mean, an Asian-associated ancestry cluster reportedly showed fewer N-insertions in a later analysis. For cytomegalovirus status, the classifier reportedly gave diagnoses with high specificity and sensitivity. Roughly uniform depth of sequencing across donors was assumed in presence/absence analyses.

Both 60 Vbeta primers and 13 Jbeta primers went into the PCR. Clones were read by immunoSEQ multiplex PCR, and TCRdb kept only the in-frame ones, dropping some. The sample consists of around 210,000 clones, roughly 73% of them appearing once. With respect to this clone: Antigen unknown.

This rearrangement joins TRBV6-5 to TRBJ2-7; possibly TRBD1 for D (5 bases). The source material was PBMCs. This receptor was taken from a boy under 18 in good health and CMV-seronegative. The CDR3 is CASSDFDSTYEQYF. The CDR3 coding sequence is TGTGCCAGCAGTGATTTCGACAGTACCTACGAGCAGTACTTC.